Listed below are T cell receptor beta chains from one sample, sequenced in a study of cytomegalovirus exposure and HLA in healthy donors. Data came from immunoSEQ multiplex PCR; TCRdb stores just in-frame clones and leaves some out. The table shows approximately 190,000 clones, with approximately 87% occurring only once. Sequences were obtained from PBMCs. Source of these receptors: a man aged 25-45 years in good health and CMV-seronegative. CDR3s include the opening cysteine and the closing phenylalanine or tryptophan. D genes are given only for firm matches. Clone size is stated in some rows and not others, as once, few, many or a class when expanded.

clone_size,v_call,d_call,j_call,cdr3_nt,cdr3_aa
-,TRBV7-6,-,TRBJ2-1,TGTGCCAGCAGCTTACCGGGTCTTGAGCAGTTCTTC,CASSLPGLEQFF
-,TRBV11-2,-,TRBJ1-3,TGTGCCAGCAGCCCAACAGGGTTGAACACCATATATTTT,CASSPTGLNTIYF
-,TRBV6-5,TRBD2,TRBJ2-7,TGTGCCAGCAGTGACAGCGGGAGAAAGTACGAGCAGTACTTC,CASSDSGRKYEQYF
-,TRBV19,TRBD1,TRBJ1-2,TGTGCCAGTAGTCCTACCTCCGGGACAGGGAAGGACTATGGCTACACCTTC,CASSPTSGTGKDYGYTF
once,TRBV6-5,TRBD2,TRBJ2-2,TGTGCCAGCAGGGGACTAGCGGTCACCGGGGAGCTGTTTTTT,CASRGLAVTGELFF
-,TRBV27,TRBD2,TRBJ2-7,TGTGCCAGCCGACCTCTGGCGGGGGGGGGTCTAAACGAGCAGTACTTC,CASRPLAGGGLNEQYF
-,TRBV23-1,-,TRBJ1-1,TGCGCCAGCAGTAGAGGACAGTTGAACACTGAAGCTTTCTTT,CASSRGQLNTEAFF
-,TRBV18,-,TRBJ1-5,TGTGCCAGCTCTATAATCGAGAGCAATCAGCCCCAGCATTTT,CASSIIESNQPQHF
-,TRBV29-1,-,TRBJ1-1,TGCAGCGTTGACCGGGAATACAATGAAGCTTTCTTT,CSVDREYNEAFF
-,TRBV9,-,TRBJ2-3,TGTGCCAGCACCGCCGGCGGGGCGGACCGCACAGATACGCAGTATTTT,CASTAGGADRTDTQYF
-,TRBV14,-,TRBJ2-5,TGTGCCAGCAGCCAACTAGGGGTTGAGACCCAGTACTTC,CASSQLGVETQYF
-,TRBV7-2,TRBD1,TRBJ2-7,TGTGCCAGCAGCTTCGCCGGGACAGGCTACGAGCAGTACTTC,CASSFAGTGYEQYF
few,TRBV18,TRBD1,TRBJ1-2,TGTGCCAGCTCCCTCGGGACAGGGTATGGCTACACCTTC,CASSLGTGYGYTF
-,TRBV7-8,-,TRBJ1-5,TGTGCCAGCAGCCCTCGTTGGGGAGGCGGGTATCAGCCCCAGCATTTT,CASSPRWGGGYQPQHF
-,TRBV6-5,TRBD1,TRBJ1-2,TGTGCCAGCACCCTAGGGGGACAGCATGGCTACACCTTC,CASTLGGQHGYTF
-,TRBV28,-,TRBJ1-6,TGTGCCAGCAGGATTAAGCAGGGTGTTTTTTCACCCCTCCACTTT,CASRIKQGVFSPLHF
-,TRBV15,TRBD1,TRBJ1-5,TGTGCCACCAGCAGCGGGACAGGACATCAGCCCCAGCATTTT,CATSSGTGHQPQHF
once,TRBV7-2,-,TRBJ2-3,TGTGCCAGCAGCTCTCGTGGACAACCAAGCACAGATACGCAGTATTTT,CASSSRGQPSTDTQYF
-,TRBV6-1,-,TRBJ1-1,TGTGCCAGCAGTTCAGTGCCGGGGACTGAAGCTTTCTTT,CASSSVPGTEAFF
-,TRBV11-2,-,TRBJ1-2,TGTGCCAGCAGCCCAATGACTTGGGGGGACTATGGCTACACCTTC,CASSPMTWGDYGYTF
-,TRBV7-2,-,TRBJ2-1,TGTGCCAGCAGCTACTTATCTGGGGGCGTCGGCGATGAGCAGTTCTTC,CASSYLSGGVGDEQFF
-,TRBV10-3,TRBD2,TRBJ2-3,TGTGCCATCAGTGAGTCGAATGCGGGAGGGCCTGTCGATACGCAGTATTTT,CAISESNAGGPVDTQYF
once,TRBV9,TRBD1,TRBJ2-5,TGTGCCAGCAGCTCCACAGGGGGAGGACGGGAGACCCAGTACTTC,CASSSTGGGRETQYF
-,TRBV21-1,-,TRBJ2-6,TGTGCCAGCAGCAATAGCCCCCCCCGCTACTCTGGGGCCAACGTCCTGACTTTC,CASSNSPPRYSGANVLTF
-,TRBV5-1,-,TRBJ1-5,TGCGCCAGCAGCTCTAATCCGGGAACTAATCAGCCCCAGCATTTT,CASSSNPGTNQPQHF
-,TRBV7-2,-,TRBJ2-6,TGTGCCAGCAGCCCCCAGGGAGGATACCTCTCTGGGGCCAACGTCCTGACTTTC,CASSPQGGYLSGANVLTF
-,TRBV13,-,TRBJ1-1,TGTGCCAGCAGCCTGGGGGGGGCGAACACTGAAGCTTTCTTT,CASSLGGANTEAFF
-,TRBV6-6,-,TRBJ1-1,TGTGCCAGCAAGCGGGCAGGGATGGGCACTGAAGCTTTCTTT,CASKRAGMGTEAFF
-,TRBV15,TRBD1,TRBJ1-5,TGTGCCACCAGCAGGGACAGGGAAGGTCATCAGCCCCAGCATTTT,CATSRDREGHQPQHF
-,TRBV6-1,-,TRBJ2-1,TGTGCCAGCAGGACCGGGACTTTCTACAATGAGCAGTTCTTC,CASRTGTFYNEQFF
-,TRBV9,TRBD1,TRBJ2-5,TGTGCCAGCAGCGTAGGGCAGGGGGCCGTAGGGGAGACCCAGTACTTC,CASSVGQGAVGETQYF
-,TRBV28,-,TRBJ1-5,TGTGCCAGCAGCGGGCGGGGATGGCAGCCCCAGCATTTT,CASSGRGWQPQHF
-,TRBV2,TRBD2,TRBJ2-1,TGTGCCAGCAGTGAGGTAGCGGGGGGAGTTGGGTTCTTC,CASSEVAGGVGFF
-,TRBV29-1,-,TRBJ1-1,TGCAGCGCCGTTAGGGGGACTGAAGCTTTCTTT,CSAVRGTEAFF
few,TRBV28,-,TRBJ2-7,TGTGCCAGCAGTCCCTCGAGAGCGAGCTACGAGCAGTACTTC,CASSPSRASYEQYF
-,TRBV28,TRBD2,TRBJ2-1,TGTGCCAGCAGTTATATAGCGGGAGCGAGAGAGCAGTTCTTC,CASSYIAGAREQFF
-,TRBV6-1,TRBD1,TRBJ1-2,TGTGCCAGCAGTTGGACAGGGGCTAACTATGGCTACACCTTC,CASSWTGANYGYTF
-,TRBV7-8,-,TRBJ2-7,TGTGCCAGCAGCCCCCGTGTTGGGGGCGGAACGGCCTACGAGCAGTACTTC,CASSPRVGGGTAYEQYF
-,TRBV27,TRBD2,TRBJ2-5,TGTGCCAGCAGTCTTTCCAGACTGGCGGGGGAAGAGACCCAGTACTTC,CASSLSRLAGEETQYF
-,TRBV4-3,TRBD1,TRBJ2-7,TGCGCCAGCAGCCAAGAGTTTCCGGACAGGAACTCCTACGAGCAGTACTTC,CASSQEFPDRNSYEQYF
-,TRBV4-1,-,TRBJ1-1,TGCGCCAGCAGCCAAGTAAAGGAGACTGAAGCTTTCTTT,CASSQVKETEAFF
-,TRBV12-5,-,TRBJ1-2,TGTGCTAGTGGATCTACCCTGACTGGGGGAGGTGGCTACACCTTC,CASGSTLTGGGGYTF
-,TRBV2,-,TRBJ2-1,TGTGCCAGCAGTGGTTATAGCGCCTACAATGAGCAGTTCTTC,CASSGYSAYNEQFF
-,TRBV28,-,TRBJ2-7,TGTGCCAGCAGCCCTCCTTACTACGAGCAGTACTTC,CASSPPYYEQYF
-,TRBV5-4,-,TRBJ1-1,TGTGCCAGCAGCCAATCCACAGGGCTTGGGGACACTGAAGCTTTCTTT,CASSQSTGLGDTEAFF
few,TRBV30,-,TRBJ2-2,TGTGCCTGGAGCAGGGTCCGGACCGGGGAGCTGTTTTTT,CAWSRVRTGELFF
-,TRBV5-6,TRBD1,TRBJ2-2,TGTGCCGTACAGGGGGCCAGGACCGGGGAGCTGTTTTTT,CAVQGARTGELFF
-,TRBV5-1,-,TRBJ2-3,TGCGCCAGCAGCTTAGGGCGGGGAGATACGCAGTATTTT,CASSLGRGDTQYF
-,TRBV7-2,TRBD2,TRBJ2-5,TGTGCCAGCAGCTTAGCGAGCAGCGGGGGGCCAGAGACCCAGTACTTC,CASSLASSGGPETQYF